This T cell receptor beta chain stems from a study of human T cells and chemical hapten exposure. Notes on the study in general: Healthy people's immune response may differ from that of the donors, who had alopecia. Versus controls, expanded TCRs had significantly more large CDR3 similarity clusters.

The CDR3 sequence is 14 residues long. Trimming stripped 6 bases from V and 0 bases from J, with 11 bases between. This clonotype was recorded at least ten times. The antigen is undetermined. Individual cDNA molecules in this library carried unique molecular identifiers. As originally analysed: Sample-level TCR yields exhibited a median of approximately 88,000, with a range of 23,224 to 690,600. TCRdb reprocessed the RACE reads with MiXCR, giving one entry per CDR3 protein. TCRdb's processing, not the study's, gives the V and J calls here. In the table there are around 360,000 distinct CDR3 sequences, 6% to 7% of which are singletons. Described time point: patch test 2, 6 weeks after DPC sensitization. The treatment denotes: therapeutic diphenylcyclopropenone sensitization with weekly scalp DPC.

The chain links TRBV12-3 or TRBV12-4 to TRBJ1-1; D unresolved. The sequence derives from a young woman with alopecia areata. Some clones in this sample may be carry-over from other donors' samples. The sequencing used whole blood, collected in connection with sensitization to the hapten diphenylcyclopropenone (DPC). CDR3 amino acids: CASRLTDMNTEAFF. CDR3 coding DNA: TGTGCCAGCAGACTCACGGATATGAACACTGAAGCTTTCTTT.